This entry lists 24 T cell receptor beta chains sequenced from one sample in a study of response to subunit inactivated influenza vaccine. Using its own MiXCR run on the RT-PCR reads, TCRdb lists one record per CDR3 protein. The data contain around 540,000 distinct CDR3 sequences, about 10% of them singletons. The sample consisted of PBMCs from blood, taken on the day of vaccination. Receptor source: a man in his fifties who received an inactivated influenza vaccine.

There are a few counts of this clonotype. Here the CDR3 reads CSARDRIAGSDEQFF. CDR3 DNA: TGCAGTGCTAGAGATCGGATAGCGGGTTCTGATGAGCAGTTCTTC. The chain has TRBV20-1 and TRBJ2-1, with 7 nucleotides matching TRBD2. With V trimmed by 0 bases and J by 8 bases, 10 bases remained unmatched. The CDR3 is made up of 15 amino acids. Germline V lookup: CDR1 DFQATT, CDR2 SNEGSKA (reference sequence).

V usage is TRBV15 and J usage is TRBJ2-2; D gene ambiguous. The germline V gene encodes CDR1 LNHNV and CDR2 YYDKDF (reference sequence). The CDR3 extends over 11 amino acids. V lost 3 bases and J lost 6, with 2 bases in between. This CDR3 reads CATSSSGELFF. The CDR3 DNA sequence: TGTGCCACCAGCAGCTCCGGGGAGCTGTTTTTT. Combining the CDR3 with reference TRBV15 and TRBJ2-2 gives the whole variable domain DAMVIQNPRYQVTQFGKPVTLSCSQTLNHNVMYWYQQKSSQAPKLLFHYYDKDFNNEADTPDNFQSRRPNTSFCFLDIRSPGLGDTAMYLCATSSSGELFFGEGSRLTVL.

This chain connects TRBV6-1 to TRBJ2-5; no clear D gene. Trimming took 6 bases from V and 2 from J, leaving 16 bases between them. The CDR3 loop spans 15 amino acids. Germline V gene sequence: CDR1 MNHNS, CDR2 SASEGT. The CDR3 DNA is TGTGCCAGCAGGCAAACCGTAGGGCCACAAGAGACCCAGTACTTC. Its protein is CASRQTVGPQETQYF.

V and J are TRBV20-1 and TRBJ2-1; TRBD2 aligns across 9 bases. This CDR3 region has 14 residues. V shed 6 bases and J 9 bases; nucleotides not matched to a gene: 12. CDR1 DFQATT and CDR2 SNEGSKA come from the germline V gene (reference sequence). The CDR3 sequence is CSALTGTSRAEQFF. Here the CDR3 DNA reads TGCAGTGCCCTCACCGGGACTAGCCGAGCTGAGCAGTTCTTC.

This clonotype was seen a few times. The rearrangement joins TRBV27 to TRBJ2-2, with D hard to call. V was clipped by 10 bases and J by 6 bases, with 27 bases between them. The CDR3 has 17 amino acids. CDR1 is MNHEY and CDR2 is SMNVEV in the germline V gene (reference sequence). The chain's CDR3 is CATQLSPGPLRAGELFF. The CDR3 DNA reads TGTGCCACCCAACTATCCCCCGGCCCGCTTCGAGCCGGGGAGCTGTTTTTT.

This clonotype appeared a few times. As DNA, the CDR3 is TGCAGTGCAATCTCCGGGGGGCTCGGCTATGGCTACACCTTC. This encodes CSAISGGLGYGYTF. The chain carries TRBV20-1 and TRBJ1-2; a weak D match, TRBD1 (6 bases). The germline V gene has CDR1 DFQATT and CDR2 SNEGSKA (reference sequence). The length of the CDR3 is 14 residues. Deletions cut 6 bases from V and 4 bases from J, with 18 bases between.

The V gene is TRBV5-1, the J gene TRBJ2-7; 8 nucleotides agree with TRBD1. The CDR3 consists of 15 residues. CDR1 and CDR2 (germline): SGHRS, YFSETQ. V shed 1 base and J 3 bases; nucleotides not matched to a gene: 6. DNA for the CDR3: TGCGCCAGCAGCTTGACAGGGGGAACCCTCTACGAGCAGTACTTC. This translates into CASSLTGGTLYEQYF.

CDR3 sequence reads: CASSLDLAQETQYF. For the CDR3, the DNA is TGTGCCAGCAGCTTAGATCTAGCCCAAGAGACCCAGTACTTC. V and J are TRBV7-2 and TRBJ2-5; D is perhaps TRBD2 (5 bases). The CDR3 sequence is 14 residues long. V was cut by 1 base and J by 1 base, with 7 bases left in between. The germline gives CDR1 SGHTA, CDR2 FQGNSA.

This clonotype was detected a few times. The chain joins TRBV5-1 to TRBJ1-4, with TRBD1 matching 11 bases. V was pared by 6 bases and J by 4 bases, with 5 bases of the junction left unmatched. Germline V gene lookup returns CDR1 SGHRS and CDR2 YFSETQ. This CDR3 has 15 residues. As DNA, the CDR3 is TGCGCCAGCAACGCCGGGACAGGGGGTAATGAAAAACTGTTTTTT. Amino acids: CASNAGTGGNEKLFF.

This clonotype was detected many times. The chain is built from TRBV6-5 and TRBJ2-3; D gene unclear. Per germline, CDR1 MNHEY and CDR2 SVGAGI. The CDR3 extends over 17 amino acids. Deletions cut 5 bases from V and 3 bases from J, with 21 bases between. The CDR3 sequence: CASSNNKSPTTTDTQYF. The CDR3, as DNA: TGTGCCAGCAGTAACAACAAGAGCCCCACGACGACAGATACGCAGTATTTT.

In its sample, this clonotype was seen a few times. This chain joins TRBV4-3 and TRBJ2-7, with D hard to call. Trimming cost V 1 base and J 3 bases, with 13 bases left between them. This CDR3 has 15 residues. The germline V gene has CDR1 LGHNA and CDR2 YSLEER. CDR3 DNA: TGCGCCAGCAGCCAAGGGACCGGACCACTCTACGAGCAGTACTTC. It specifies CASSQGTGPLYEQYF.

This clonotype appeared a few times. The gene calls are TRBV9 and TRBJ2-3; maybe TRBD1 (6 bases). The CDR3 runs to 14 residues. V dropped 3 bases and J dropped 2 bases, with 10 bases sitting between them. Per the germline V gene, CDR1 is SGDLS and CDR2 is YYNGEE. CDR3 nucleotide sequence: TGTGCCAGCAGCGCTGGGACACACACAGATACGCAGTATTTT. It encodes CASSAGTHTDTQYF. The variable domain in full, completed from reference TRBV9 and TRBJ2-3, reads DSGVTQTPKHLITATGQRVTLRCSPRSGDLSVYWYQQSLDQGLQFLIQYYNGEERAKGNILERFSAQQFPDLHSELNLSSLELGDSALYFCASSAGTHTDTQYFGPGTRLTVL.

The CDR3 region is CASSPRVGGKAEAFF. CDR3 nucleotide sequence: TGTGCCAGCAGCCCCCGAGTTGGGGGGAAAGCTGAAGCTTTCTTT. This chain links TRBV6-2 or TRBV6-3 with TRBJ1-1; maybe TRBD1 (5 bases). V was clipped by 6 bases and J by 6 bases, with 20 bases between them. This CDR3 comprises 15 residues. Germline-derived CDR1 and CDR2 are MNHEY and SVGEGT.

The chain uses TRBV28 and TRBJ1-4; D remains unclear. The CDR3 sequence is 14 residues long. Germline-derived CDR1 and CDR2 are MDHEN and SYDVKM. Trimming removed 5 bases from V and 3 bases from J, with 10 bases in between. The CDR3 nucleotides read TGTGCCAGCAGTAACCGGGAACCTAATGAAAAACTGTTTTTT. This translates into CASSNREPNEKLFF.

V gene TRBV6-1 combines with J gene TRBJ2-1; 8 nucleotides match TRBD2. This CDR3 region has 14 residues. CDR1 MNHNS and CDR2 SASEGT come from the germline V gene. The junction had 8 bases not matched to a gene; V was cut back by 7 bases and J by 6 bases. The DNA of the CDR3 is TGTGCCAGCAAGCTAGCGGGTGGGTCCAATGAGCAGTTCTTC. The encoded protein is CASKLAGGSNEQFF.

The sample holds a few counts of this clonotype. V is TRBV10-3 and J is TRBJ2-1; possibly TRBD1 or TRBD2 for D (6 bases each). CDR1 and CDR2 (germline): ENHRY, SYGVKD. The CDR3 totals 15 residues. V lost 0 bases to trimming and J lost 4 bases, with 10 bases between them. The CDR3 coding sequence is TGTGCCATCAGTGAGTCCGGGGGCGCGTACAATGAGCAGTTCTTC. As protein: CAISESGGAYNEQFF.

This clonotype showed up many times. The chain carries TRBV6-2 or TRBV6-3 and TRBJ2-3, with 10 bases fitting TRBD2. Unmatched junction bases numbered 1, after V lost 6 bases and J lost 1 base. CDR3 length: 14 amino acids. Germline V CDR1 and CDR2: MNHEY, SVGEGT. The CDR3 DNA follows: TGTGCCAGCAGGGGGACTAGCGGCACAGATACGCAGTATTTT. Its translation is CASRGTSGTDTQYF.

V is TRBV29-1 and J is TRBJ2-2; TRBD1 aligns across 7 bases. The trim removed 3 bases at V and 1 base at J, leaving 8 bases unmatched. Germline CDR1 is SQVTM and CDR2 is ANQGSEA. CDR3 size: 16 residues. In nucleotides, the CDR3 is TGCAGCGTTGAGGGCCGCAACAGGGGGAACACCGGGGAGCTGTTTTTT. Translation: CSVEGRNRGNTGELFF.

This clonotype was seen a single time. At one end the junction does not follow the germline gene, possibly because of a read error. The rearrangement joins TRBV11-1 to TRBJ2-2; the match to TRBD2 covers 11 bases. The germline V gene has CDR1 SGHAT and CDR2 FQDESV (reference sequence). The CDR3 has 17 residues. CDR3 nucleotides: TGTCCCAGCAGCTCCTTTTCTAGCGGGAGGTGGACCGGGGAGCTGTTTTTT. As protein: CPSSSFSSGRWTGELFF.

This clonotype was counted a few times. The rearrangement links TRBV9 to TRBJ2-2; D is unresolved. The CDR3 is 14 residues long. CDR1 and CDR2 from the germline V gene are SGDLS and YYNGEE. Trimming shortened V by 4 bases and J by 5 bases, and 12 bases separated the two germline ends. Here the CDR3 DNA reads TGTGCCAGCAGCCTGATGGAGAAAACCGGGGAGCTGTTTTTT. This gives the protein CASSLMEKTGELFF.

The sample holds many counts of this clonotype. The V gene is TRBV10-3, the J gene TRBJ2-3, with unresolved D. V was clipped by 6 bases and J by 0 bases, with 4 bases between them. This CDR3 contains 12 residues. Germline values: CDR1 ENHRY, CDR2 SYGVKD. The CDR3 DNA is TGTGCCATCAGGTCCAGCACAGATACGCAGTATTTT. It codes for CAIRSSTDTQYF.

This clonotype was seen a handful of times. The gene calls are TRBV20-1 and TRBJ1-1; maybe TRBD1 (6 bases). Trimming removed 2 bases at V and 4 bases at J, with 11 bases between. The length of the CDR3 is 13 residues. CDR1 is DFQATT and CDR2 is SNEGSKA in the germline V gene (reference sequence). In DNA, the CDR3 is TGCAGTGCTAGACAGGGGCGAAGCACTGAAGCTTTCTTT. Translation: CSARQGRSTEAFF.

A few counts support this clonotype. The CDR3 DNA sequence: TGCAGTGCTAGAGGGGGGGTACCAACCTCCGAAGAGACCCAGTACTTC. This sequence encodes CSARGGVPTSEETQYF. The V call is TRBV20-1, the J call TRBJ2-5, with a weak D call TRBD2 (6 bases). V lost 1 base, J lost 3 bases, and 18 bases lay in between. Germline CDR1 DFQATT, CDR2 SNEGSKA (reference sequence). The CDR3 consists of 16 residues.

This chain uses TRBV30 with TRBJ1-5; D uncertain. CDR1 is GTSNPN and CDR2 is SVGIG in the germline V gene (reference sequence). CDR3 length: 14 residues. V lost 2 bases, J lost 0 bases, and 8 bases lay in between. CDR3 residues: CAWSMTVSNQPQHF. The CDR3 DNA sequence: TGTGCCTGGAGTATGACCGTTAGCAATCAGCCCCAGCATTTT.